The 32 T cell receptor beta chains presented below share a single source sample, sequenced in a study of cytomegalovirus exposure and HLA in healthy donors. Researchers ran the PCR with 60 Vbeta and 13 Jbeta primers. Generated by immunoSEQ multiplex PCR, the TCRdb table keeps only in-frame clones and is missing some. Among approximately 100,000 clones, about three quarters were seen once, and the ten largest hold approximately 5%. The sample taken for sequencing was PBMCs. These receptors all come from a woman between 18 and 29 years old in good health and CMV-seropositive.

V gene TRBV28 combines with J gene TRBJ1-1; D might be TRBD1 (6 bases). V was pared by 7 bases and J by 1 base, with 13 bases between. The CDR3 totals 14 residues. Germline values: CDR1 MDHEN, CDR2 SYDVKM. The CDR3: CASTKTGANTEAFF. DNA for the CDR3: TGTGCCAGCACCAAGACAGGAGCGAACACTGAAGCTTTCTTT.

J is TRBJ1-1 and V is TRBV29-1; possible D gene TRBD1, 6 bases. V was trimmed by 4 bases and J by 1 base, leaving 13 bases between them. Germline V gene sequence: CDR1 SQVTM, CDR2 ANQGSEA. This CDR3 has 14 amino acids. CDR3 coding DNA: TGCAGCGTTGGTAGGGGGAAGGCGAACACTGAAGCTTTCTTT. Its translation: CSVGRGKANTEAFF.

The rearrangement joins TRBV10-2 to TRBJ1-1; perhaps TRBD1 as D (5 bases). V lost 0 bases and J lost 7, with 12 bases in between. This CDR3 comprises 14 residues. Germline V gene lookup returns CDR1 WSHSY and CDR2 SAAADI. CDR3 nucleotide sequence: TGCGCCAGCAGTGAGTCCCCCCCAGGGATTGAAGCTTTCTTT. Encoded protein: CASSESPPGIEAFF.

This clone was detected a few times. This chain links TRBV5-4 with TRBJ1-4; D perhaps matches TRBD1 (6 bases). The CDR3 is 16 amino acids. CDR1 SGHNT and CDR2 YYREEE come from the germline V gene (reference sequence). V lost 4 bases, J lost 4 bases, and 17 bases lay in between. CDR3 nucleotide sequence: TGTGCCAGCAGCCTCACCCGGGTGGGACATAATGAAAAACTGTTTTTT. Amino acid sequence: CASSLTRVGHNEKLFF.

The CDR3 DNA reads as TGTGCCAGCAGCTTAAGGGGACAGGATCAACTTACCTCTGGAAACACCATATATTTT. Translated: CASSLRGQDQLTSGNTIYF. The V call is TRBV7-9, the J call TRBJ1-3, with 8 bases aligning to TRBD1. The CDR3 covers 19 residues. CDR1 SEHNR and CDR2 FQNEAQ come from the germline V gene (reference sequence). Germline trimming cut 2 bases from V and 0 bases from J; bases unmatched to any gene: 12.

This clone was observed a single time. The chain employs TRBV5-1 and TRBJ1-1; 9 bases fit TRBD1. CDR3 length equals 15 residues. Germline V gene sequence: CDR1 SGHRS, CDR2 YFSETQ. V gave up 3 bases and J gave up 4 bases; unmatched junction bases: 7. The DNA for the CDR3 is TGCGCCAGCAGCTGGACCGGGACAGGGATCACTGAAGCTTTCTTT. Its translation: CASSWTGTGITEAFF.

The CDR3 region has the DNA TGTGCCAGCAGCTTCGGGGTTTCGGCAACTGAAGCTTTCTTT. Translation gives CASSFGVSATEAFF. The chain recombines TRBV13 with TRBJ1-1; D is unclear. The germline V gene encodes CDR1 PRHDT and CDR2 FYEKMQ (reference sequence). This CDR3 has 14 residues. Trimming removed 3 bases at V and 5 bases at J, with 13 bases between. Together with reference TRBV13 and TRBJ1-1, the CDR3 gives the full variable domain: AAGVIQSPRHLIKEKRETATLKCYPIPRHDTVYWYQQGPGQDPQFLISFYEKMQSDKGSIPDRFSAQQFSDYHSELNMSSLELGDSALYFCASSFGVSATEAFFGQGTRLTVV.

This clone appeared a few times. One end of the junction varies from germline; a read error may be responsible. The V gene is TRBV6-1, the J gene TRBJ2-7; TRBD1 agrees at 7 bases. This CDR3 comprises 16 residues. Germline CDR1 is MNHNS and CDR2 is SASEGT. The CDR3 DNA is TGTGCCAGCAGTGAAGATGCGGACAGGCCCTCCTGCGAGCTGTACTTC. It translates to CASSEDADRPSCELYF.

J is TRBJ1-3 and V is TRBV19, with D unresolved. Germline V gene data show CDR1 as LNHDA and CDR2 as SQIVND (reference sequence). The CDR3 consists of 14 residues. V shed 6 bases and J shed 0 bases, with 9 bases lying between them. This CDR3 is CASRLDFSGNTIYF. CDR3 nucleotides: TGTGCCAGTAGGTTGGACTTCTCTGGAAACACCATATATTTT.

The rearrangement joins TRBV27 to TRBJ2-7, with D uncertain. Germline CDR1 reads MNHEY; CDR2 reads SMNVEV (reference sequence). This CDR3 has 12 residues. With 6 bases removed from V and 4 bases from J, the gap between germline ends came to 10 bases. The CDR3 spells CASSRGTYEQYF. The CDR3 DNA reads TGTGCCAGCAGCCGCGGAACGTACGAGCAGTACTTC.

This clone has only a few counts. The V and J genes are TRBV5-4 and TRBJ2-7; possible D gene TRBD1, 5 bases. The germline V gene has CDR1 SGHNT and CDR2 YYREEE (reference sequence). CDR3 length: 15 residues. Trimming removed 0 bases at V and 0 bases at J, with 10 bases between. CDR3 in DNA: TGTGCCAGCAGCTTGGCAGGGCCGAGCTCCTACGAGCAGTACTTC. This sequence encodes CASSLAGPSSYEQYF.

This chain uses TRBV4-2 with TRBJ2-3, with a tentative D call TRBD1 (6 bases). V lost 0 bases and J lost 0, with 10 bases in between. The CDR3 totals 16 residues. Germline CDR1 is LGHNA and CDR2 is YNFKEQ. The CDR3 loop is CASSQEQDRSTDTQYF. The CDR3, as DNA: TGTGCCAGCAGCCAAGAACAGGACAGAAGCACAGATACGCAGTATTTT.

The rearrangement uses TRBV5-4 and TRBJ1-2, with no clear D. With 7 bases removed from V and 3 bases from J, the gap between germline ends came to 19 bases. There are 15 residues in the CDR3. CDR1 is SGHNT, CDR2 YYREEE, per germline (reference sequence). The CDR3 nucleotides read TGTGCCAGCGCGCGGGCTGGGCGCGAAGACTATGGCTACACCTTC. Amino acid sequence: CASARAGREDYGYTF.

The CDR3 region has the DNA TGCGCCAGCAGCTTGGGATCGCCAGGGGGCCTTGGAAACACCATATATTTT. Protein product: CASSLGSPGGLGNTIYF. The gene calls are TRBV5-1 and TRBJ1-3, with 8 bases lining up with TRBD1. The CDR3 contains 17 residues. V lost 0 bases to trimming and J lost 3 bases; unmatched junction nucleotides: 8. The germline CDR1 and CDR2 sequences are SGHRS and YFSETQ.

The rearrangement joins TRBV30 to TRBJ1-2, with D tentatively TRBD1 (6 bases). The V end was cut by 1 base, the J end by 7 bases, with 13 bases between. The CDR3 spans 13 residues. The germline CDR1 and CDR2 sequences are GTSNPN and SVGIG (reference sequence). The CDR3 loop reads CAWSGGHSAGYTF. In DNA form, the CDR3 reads TGTGCCTGGAGTGGGGGACACTCAGCTGGCTACACCTTC.

This chain's CDR3 is CASHAGPPYGYTF. The CDR3, as DNA: TGTGCCAGCCACGCGGGGCCGCCGTATGGCTACACCTTC. This chain connects TRBV7-2 to TRBJ1-2; perhaps TRBD1 as D (5 bases). The CDR3 runs to 13 residues. The germline V gene has CDR1 SGHTA and CDR2 FQGNSA. V lost 8 bases and J 5 bases, leaving 15 bases between the germline ends.

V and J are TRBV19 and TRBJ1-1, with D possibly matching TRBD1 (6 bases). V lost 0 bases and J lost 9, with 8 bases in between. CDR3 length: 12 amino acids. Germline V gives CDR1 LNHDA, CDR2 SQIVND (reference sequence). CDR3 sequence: CASSIETGKAFF. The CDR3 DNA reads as TGTGCCAGTAGTATAGAAACAGGGAAAGCTTTCTTT.

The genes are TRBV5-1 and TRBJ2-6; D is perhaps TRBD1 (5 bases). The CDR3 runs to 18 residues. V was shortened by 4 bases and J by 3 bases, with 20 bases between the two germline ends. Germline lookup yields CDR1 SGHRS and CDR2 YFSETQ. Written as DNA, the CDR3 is TGCGCCAGCAGCAACTCCATGCTTACAGGTAATGGGGCCAACGTCCTGACTTTC. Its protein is CASSNSMLTGNGANVLTF. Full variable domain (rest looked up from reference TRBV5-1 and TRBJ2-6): KAGVTQTPRYLIKTRGQQVTLSCSPISGHRSVSWYQQTPGQGLQFLFEYFSETQRNKGNFPGRFSGRQFSNSRSEMNVSTLELGDSALYLCASSNSMLTGNGANVLTFGAGSRLTVL.

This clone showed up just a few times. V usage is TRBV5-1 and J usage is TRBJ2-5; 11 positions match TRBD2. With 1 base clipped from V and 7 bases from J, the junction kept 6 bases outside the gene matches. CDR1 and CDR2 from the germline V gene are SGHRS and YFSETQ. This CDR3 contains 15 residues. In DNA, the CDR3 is TGCGCCAGCAGCTTGTATACTAGCGGGAGAGGGACCCAGTACTTC. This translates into CASSLYTSGRGTQYF.

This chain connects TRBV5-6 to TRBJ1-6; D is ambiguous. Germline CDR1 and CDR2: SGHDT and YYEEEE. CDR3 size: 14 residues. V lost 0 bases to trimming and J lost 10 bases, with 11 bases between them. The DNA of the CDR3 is TGTGCCAGCAGCTTGGCTCCAGCGGGGTCACCCCTCCACTTT. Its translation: CASSLAPAGSPLHF.

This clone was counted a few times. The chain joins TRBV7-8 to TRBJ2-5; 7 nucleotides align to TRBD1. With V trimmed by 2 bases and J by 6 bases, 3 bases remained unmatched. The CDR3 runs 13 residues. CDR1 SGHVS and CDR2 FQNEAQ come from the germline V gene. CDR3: CASSLYRGQTQYF. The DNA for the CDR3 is TGTGCCAGCAGCTTATACAGGGGCCAGACCCAGTACTTC.

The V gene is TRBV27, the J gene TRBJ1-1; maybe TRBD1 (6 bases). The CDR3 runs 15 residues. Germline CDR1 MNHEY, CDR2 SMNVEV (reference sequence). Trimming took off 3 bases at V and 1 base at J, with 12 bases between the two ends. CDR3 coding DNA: TGTGCCAGCAGTTTGTGGGGGCCTGGGAACACTGAAGCTTTCTTT. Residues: CASSLWGPGNTEAFF.

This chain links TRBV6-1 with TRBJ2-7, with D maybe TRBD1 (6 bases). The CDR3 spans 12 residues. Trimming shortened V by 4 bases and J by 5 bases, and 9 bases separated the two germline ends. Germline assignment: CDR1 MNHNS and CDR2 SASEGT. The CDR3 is CASSGTVDEQYF. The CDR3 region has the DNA TGTGCCAGCAGTGGGACAGTGGACGAGCAGTACTTC.

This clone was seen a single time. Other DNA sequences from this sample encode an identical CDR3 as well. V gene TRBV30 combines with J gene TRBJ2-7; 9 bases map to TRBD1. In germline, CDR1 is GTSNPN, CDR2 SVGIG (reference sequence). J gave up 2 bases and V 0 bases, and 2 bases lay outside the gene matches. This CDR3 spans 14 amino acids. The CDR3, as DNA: TGTGCCTGGAGTGTCGGGACAGGGACCTACGAGCAGTACTTC. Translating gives CAWSVGTGTYEQYF.

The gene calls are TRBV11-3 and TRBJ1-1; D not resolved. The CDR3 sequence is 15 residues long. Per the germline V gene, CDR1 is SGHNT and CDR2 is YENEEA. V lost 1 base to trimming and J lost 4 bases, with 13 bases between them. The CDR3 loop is CASSLGPGFGTEAFF. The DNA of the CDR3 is TGTGCCAGCAGCTTAGGACCGGGGTTCGGCACTGAAGCTTTCTTT.

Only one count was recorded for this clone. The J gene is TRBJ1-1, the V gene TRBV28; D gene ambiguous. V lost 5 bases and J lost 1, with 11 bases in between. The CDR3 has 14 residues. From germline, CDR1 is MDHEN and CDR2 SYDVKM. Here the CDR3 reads CASSPQRKNTEAFF. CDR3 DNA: TGTGCCAGCAGTCCCCAGCGAAAGAACACTGAAGCTTTCTTT.

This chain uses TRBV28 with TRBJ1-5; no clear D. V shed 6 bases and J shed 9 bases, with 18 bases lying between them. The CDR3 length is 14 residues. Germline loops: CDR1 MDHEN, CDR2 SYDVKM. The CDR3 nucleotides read TGTGCCAGCAGCCCCCTCGATAGCCTCGGGCCCCAGCATTTT. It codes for CASSPLDSLGPQHF.

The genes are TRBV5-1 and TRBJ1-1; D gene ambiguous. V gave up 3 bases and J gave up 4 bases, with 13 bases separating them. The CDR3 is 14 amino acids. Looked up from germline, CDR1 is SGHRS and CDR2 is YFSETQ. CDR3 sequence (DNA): TGCGCCAGCAGCTGGGCGGGAGGCGGCACTGAAGCTTTCTTT. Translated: CASSWAGGGTEAFF.

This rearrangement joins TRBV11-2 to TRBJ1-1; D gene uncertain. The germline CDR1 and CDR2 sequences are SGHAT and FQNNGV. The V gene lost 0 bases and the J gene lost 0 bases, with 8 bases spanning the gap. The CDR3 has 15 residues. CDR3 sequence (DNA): TGTGCCAGCAGCTTAGATGTCAGAATGAACACTGAAGCTTTCTTT. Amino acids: CASSLDVRMNTEAFF.

Here the CDR3 DNA reads TGTGCCAGCTCACCGCCCGGCGGCCAGGGATCCTACGAGCAGTACTTC. This encodes CASSPPGGQGSYEQYF. The chain carries TRBV18 and TRBJ2-7, with a tentative D call TRBD1 (5 bases). The germline CDR1 and CDR2 sequences are KGHSH and LQKENI. The germline V and J ends were trimmed by 3 bases and 1 base, with 16 bases remaining between them. The length of the CDR3 is 16 residues.

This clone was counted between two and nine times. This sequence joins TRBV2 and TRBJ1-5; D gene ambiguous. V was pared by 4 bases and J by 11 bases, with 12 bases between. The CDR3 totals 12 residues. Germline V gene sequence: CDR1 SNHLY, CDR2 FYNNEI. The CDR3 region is CASSARPEAQHF. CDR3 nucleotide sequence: TGTGCCAGCAGTGCTAGGCCCGAGGCCCAGCATTTT.

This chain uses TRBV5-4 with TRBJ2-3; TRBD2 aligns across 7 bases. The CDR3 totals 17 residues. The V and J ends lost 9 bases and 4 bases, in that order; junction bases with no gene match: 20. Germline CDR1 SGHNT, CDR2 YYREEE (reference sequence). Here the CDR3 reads CATGVDVSGGDADTQYF. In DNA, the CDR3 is TGTGCCACGGGGGTGGATGTTTCGGGAGGAGATGCAGATACGCAGTATTTT. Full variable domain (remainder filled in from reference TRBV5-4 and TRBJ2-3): ETGVTQSPTHLIKTRGQQVTLRCSSQSGHNTVSWYQQALGQGPQFIFQYYREEENGRGNFPPRFSGLQFPNYSSELNVNALELDDSALYLCATGVDVSGGDADTQYFGPGTRLTVL.